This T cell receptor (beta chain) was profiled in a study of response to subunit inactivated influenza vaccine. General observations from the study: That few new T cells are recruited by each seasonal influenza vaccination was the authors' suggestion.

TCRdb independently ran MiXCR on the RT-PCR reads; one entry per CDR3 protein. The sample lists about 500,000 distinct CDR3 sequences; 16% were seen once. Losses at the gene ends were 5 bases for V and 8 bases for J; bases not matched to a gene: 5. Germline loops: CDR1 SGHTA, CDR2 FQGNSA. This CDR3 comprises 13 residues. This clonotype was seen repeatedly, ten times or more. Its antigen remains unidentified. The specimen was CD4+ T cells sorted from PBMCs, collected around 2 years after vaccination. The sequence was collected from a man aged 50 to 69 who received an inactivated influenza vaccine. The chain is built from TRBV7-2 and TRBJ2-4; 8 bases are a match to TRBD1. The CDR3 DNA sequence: TGTGCCAGCAGCCAGATGACAGGGGACATTCAGTACTTC. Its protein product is CASSQMTGDIQYF.